The 27 T cell receptor beta chains in this list originate from one sample, sequenced in a study of metastatic and nonmetastatic thyroid tumors. Not a single patient had been given any form of treatment at any point before undergoing thyroid surgery. MiXCR re-clonotyped the PCR reads for TCRdb. Seen here are some 55,000 clones, 20% observed once, and the top ten hold 4%. Sequencing was performed on blood. These receptors were taken from a female donor with papillary thyroid cancer or a benign thyroid nodule (not recorded which). Some clones in this sample may be carry-over from other donors' samples.

Ten or more counts support this clone. The rearrangement links TRBV5-6 to TRBJ2-1; possible D gene TRBD2, 5 bases. With 0 bases removed from V and 8 bases from J, the gap between germline ends came to 15 bases. There are 15 residues in the CDR3. Looked up from germline, CDR1 is SGHDT and CDR2 is YYEEEE. CDR3 amino acids: CASSLGGLALHEQFF. The CDR3 DNA sequence: TGTGCCAGCAGCTTGGGAGGGCTAGCCCTCCATGAGCAGTTCTTC.

This clone appeared a single time. A junction boundary mismatches the germline segment, possibly from a read error. The V gene is TRBV9, the J gene TRBJ2-2; D perhaps matches TRBD2 (5 bases). CDR1 is SGDLS, CDR2 YYNGEE, per germline. The CDR3 totals 17 residues. The DNA for the CDR3 is TGTTCCAGCAGCGTAGGAGTGACGAGCGGGAACACCGGGGAGCTGTTTTTT. Protein sequence: CSSSVGVTSGNTGELFF.

On this clone itself: A much more abundant neighbour one base away suggests this may be a read error. This chain uses TRBV5-4 with TRBJ2-5, with D perhaps matching TRBD1 (5 bases). Looked up from germline, CDR1 is SGHNT and CDR2 is YYREEE (reference sequence). This CDR3 spans 13 amino acids. V was pared by 5 bases and J by 4 bases, with 12 bases between. CDR3: CASRAQELETQYF. The DNA of the CDR3 is TGTGCCAGCAGGGCACAGGAGTTAGAGACCCAGTACTTC.

A note on this clone: At one boundary the junction diverges from the germline segment, which might be a read error. This rearrangement joins TRBV6-5 to TRBJ1-3; no clear D. The V gene's germline CDR1 is MNHEY and CDR2 SVGAGI. This CDR3 is 15 amino acids long. The CDR3 protein is CASSPLCSSGNTMYF. In DNA form, the CDR3 reads TGTGCCAGCAGTCCCTTGTGTAGCTCTGGAAACACCATGTATTTT.

In its sample, this clone was seen many times. The rearrangement joins TRBV20-1 to TRBJ2-1, with D possibly being TRBD2 (6 bases). V was cut by 3 bases and J by 9 bases, with 9 bases left in between. Germline CDR1 is DFQATT and CDR2 is SNEGSKA (reference sequence). The CDR3 is made up of 11 amino acids. CDR3 sequence reads: CSASGGGEQFF. CDR3 nucleotides: TGCAGTGCTAGCGGGGGAGGTGAGCAGTTCTTC.

Ten or more counts support this clone. J is TRBJ2-2 and V is TRBV29-1, with 7 positions matching TRBD2. The ends lost 6 bases at V and 0 bases at J; junction bases unmatched: 10. The CDR3 runs to 16 residues. From germline, CDR1 is SQVTM and CDR2 ANQGSEA. CDR3: CSVGGWSRTNTGELFF. CDR3 coding DNA: TGCAGCGTGGGGGGGTGGTCGCGCACGAACACCGGGGAGCTGTTTTTT.

With respect to this clone: Mismatch with germline at one junction end may stem from a read error. The J gene is TRBJ2-7, the V gene TRBV20-1; TRBD1 matches at 8 bases. Looked up from germline, CDR1 is DFQATT and CDR2 is SNEGSKA (reference sequence). The CDR3 has 14 amino acids. The CDR3, as DNA: TGCGGTGCCAGAAATACAGGGGGGTCTGGGGAGCAGTACTTC. Amino acid sequence: CGARNTGGSGEQYF.

This clone was detected many times. This chain uses TRBV19 with TRBJ2-2; the D gene is possibly TRBD2 (6 bases). CDR1 is LNHDA and CDR2 is SQIVND in the germline V gene (reference sequence). Trimming shortened V by 7 bases and J by 3 bases, and 12 bases separated the two germline ends. The CDR3 covers 14 residues. This CDR3 is CASTRDFYTGELFF. The CDR3 nucleotides read TGTGCCAGTACCCGGGACTTCTACACCGGGGAGCTGTTTTTT. Complete variable domain (other parts from reference TRBV19 and TRBJ2-2): DGGITQSPKYLFRKEGQNVTLSCEQNLNHDAMYWYRQDPGQGLRLIYYSQIVNDFQKGDIAEGYSVSREKKESFPLTVTSAQKNPTAFYLCASTRDFYTGELFFGEGSRLTVL.

This clone occurred a few times. It may be a read error: a sequence one base away is much more abundant. The conserved final phenylalanine or tryptophan is absent from the CDR3, which likely points to a read error. V usage is TRBV15 and J usage is TRBJ2-1; D call uncertain. Germline CDR1 is LNHNV and CDR2 is YYDKDF (reference sequence). The CDR3 has 12 residues. V was shortened by 4 bases and J by 3 bases, with 4 bases between the two germline ends. The CDR3 loop is CATSISYNEQFS. Here the CDR3 DNA reads TGTGCCACCAGCATCAGCTACAATGAGCAGTTCTCC.

At least ten counts were recorded for this clone. The chain carries TRBV11-1 and TRBJ1-1, with 9 bases matching TRBD1. Per germline, CDR1 SGHAT and CDR2 FQDESV (reference sequence). V gave up 3 bases and J gave up 4 bases; unmatched junction bases: 9. This CDR3 is built from 16 residues. The CDR3 region has the DNA TGTGCCAGCAGCTTCGGACAGGGGTATGTTATCACTGAAGCTTTCTTT. Its translation: CASSFGQGYVITEAFF.

This clone was counted between two and nine times. The chain links TRBV6-5 to TRBJ1-6; D remains unclear. This CDR3 has 17 residues. CDR1 and CDR2 (germline): MNHEY, SVGAGI. Trimming removed 0 bases from V and 5 bases from J, with 14 bases in between. The CDR3 region is CASSYSIVTEDNSPLHF. CDR3 DNA: TGTGCCAGCAGTTACTCGATCGTGACGGAGGATAATTCACCCCTCCACTTT.

This clone was seen repeatedly, ten times or more. This sequence joins TRBV11-2 and TRBJ1-1; D possibly corresponds to TRBD1 (5 bases). V was clipped by 0 bases and J by 3 bases, with 14 bases between them. This CDR3 is built from 16 residues. The germline V gene encodes CDR1 SGHAT and CDR2 FQNNGV. The DNA of the CDR3 is TGTGCCAGCAGCTTAGATTCGGGGGAAATTGACACTGAAGCTTTCTTT. As protein: CASSLDSGEIDTEAFF.

In this sample, this clone turned up many times. The rearrangement links TRBV5-1 to TRBJ2-3; 8 bases are shared with TRBD2. V gave up 5 bases and J gave up 4 bases; unmatched junction bases: 12. The CDR3 spans 16 residues. Germline V gene lookup returns CDR1 SGHRS and CDR2 YFSETQ. The CDR3 region has the DNA TGCGCCAGCAGTCGTGGAGGAGCGGGAGAGGCAGATACGCAGTATTTT. Translating it yields CASSRGGAGEADTQYF.

This clone was seen only a few times. The chain combines TRBV28 with TRBJ1-2; D remains ambiguous. This CDR3 has 11 amino acids. Germline V gene lookup returns CDR1 MDHEN and CDR2 SYDVKM. Trimming pared 5 bases from V and 10 bases from J, leaving 11 bases between. The CDR3: CASSLASVYTF. The CDR3 DNA is TGTGCCAGCAGTCTGGCCTCGGTCTACACCTTC.

This clone was counted ten times or more. This sequence joins TRBV19 and TRBJ1-2; 7 nucleotides align to TRBD1. V lost 6 bases, J lost 4 bases, and 2 bases stayed unmatched. Germline V gene data show CDR1 as LNHDA and CDR2 as SQIVND (reference sequence). The length of the CDR3 is 12 residues. CDR3 amino acids: CASRGGGYGYTF. The CDR3 DNA reads TGTGCCAGTAGAGGGGGCGGCTATGGCTACACCTTC.

This clone was seen ten or more times. The J gene is TRBJ1-2, the V gene TRBV6-1; 10 positions agree with TRBD1. Trimming cost V 2 bases and J 5 bases; bases outside gene matches: 5. CDR1 is MNHNS, CDR2 SASEGT, per germline. CDR3 length: 15 residues. The CDR3 DNA follows: TGTGCCAGCAGTGAAACCGGGACAGGGGCATATGGCTACACCTTC. Translating gives CASSETGTGAYGYTF.

This clone was picked up many times. The V call is TRBV10-3, the J call TRBJ1-1; D uncertain. The V end was cut by 3 bases, the J end by 0 bases, with 17 bases between. The CDR3 sequence is 17 residues long. CDR1 ENHRY and CDR2 SYGVKD come from the germline V gene. In nucleotides, the CDR3 is TGTGCCATCAGTGATAGAGGTCGGGCAACTGTGAACACTGAAGCTTTCTTT. The encoded protein is CAISDRGRATVNTEAFF.

This clone was picked up many times. Other nucleotide sequences in the sample specify the same CDR3. The V gene is TRBV29-1, the J gene TRBJ2-1; 8 nucleotides match TRBD1. V shed 5 bases and J 4 bases; nucleotides not matched to a gene: 7. Germline CDR1 is SQVTM and CDR2 is ANQGSEA. This CDR3 contains 14 residues. The CDR3 DNA is TGCAGCGTTCCAGGGGGCCGCGGATACAATGAGCAGTTCTTC. This encodes CSVPGGRGYNEQFF.

This clone showed up just a few times. With a much larger clone just one base away, this may be a read error. The sample carries other DNA sequences with the same CDR3. The rearrangement uses TRBV27 and TRBJ1-1; D is unclear. Trimming pared 0 bases from V and 2 bases from J, leaving 10 bases between. Germline CDR1 is MNHEY and CDR2 is SMNVEV (reference sequence). This CDR3 has 15 residues. Written as DNA, the CDR3 is TGTGCCAGCAGTTTATCTCTTCGCGGTAACACTGAAGCTTTCTTT. Translated: CASSLSLRGNTEAFF.

This clone was seen a few times. One end of the junction is discordant with germline, which a read error may explain. The gene calls are TRBV12-3 or TRBV12-4 and TRBJ2-7; D is possibly TRBD2 (6 bases). This CDR3 contains 15 residues. CDR3 sequence reads: CASSIASAGIIEQYF. The CDR3 nucleotides are TGTGCCAGCAGTATAGCTAGTGCGGGAATTATCGAGCAGTACTTC.

This clone was observed at least ten times. J is TRBJ1-5 and V is TRBV6-1; D is undetermined. The CDR3 has 13 residues. Trimming took 3 bases from V and 0 from J, leaving 3 bases between them. The germline CDR1 and CDR2 sequences are MNHNS and SASEGT. DNA of the CDR3: TGTGCCAGCAGTGACTATAGCAATCAGCCCCAGCATTTT. Protein: CASSDYSNQPQHF.

This clone was counted between two and nine times. One end of the junction is discordant with germline, which a read error may explain. This chain uses TRBV20-1 with TRBJ2-5, with TRBD1 identical over 8 bases. CDR3 length: 15 amino acids. Germline V gene lookup returns CDR1 DFQATT and CDR2 SNEGSKA (reference sequence). CDR3 protein: CSAKNHGTGQEAQYF. CDR3 nucleotide sequence: TGCAGTGCTAAGAATCACGGGACAGGCCAAGAGGCCCAGTACTTC.

This clone was seen many times. This sequence joins TRBV20-1 and TRBJ2-3; no reliable D call. The germline V and J ends were trimmed by 3 bases and 5 bases, with 3 bases remaining between them. Germline CDR1 and CDR2: DFQATT and SNEGSKA (reference sequence). The CDR3 is 10 amino acids. The CDR3 DNA reads TGCAGTGCTAGTGAAGATACGCAGTATTTT. The encoded protein is CSASEDTQYF.

This clone showed up many times. The chain is built from TRBV12-3 or TRBV12-4 and TRBJ2-5, with 16 bases aligning to TRBD2. After removal of 5 bases from V and 5 bases from J, the junction contained 5 bases not matched to a gene. The CDR3 is 16 residues long. The CDR3 reads CASSPGLAGGQETQYF. DNA of the CDR3: TGTGCCAGCAGTCCGGGACTAGCGGGAGGGCAGGAGACCCAGTACTTC.

In its sample, this clone was seen many times. The chain employs TRBV5-1 and TRBJ2-3; D unclear. V was cut by 1 base and J by 1 base, with 16 bases left in between. The CDR3 sequence is 17 residues long. Germline lookup yields CDR1 SGHRS and CDR2 YFSETQ. CDR3 protein: CASSLSLTLVGTDTQYF. CDR3 in DNA: TGCGCCAGCAGCTTGTCATTGACGCTAGTGGGCACAGATACGCAGTATTTT.

The chain couples TRBV12-3 or TRBV12-4 to TRBJ2-7; D call uncertain. V lost 6 bases to trimming and J lost 10 bases, with 19 bases between them. The CDR3 spans 13 residues. The CDR3 loop is CASRSHDAYYQYF. DNA of the CDR3: TGTGCCAGCAGATCCCACGACGCGTACTATCAGTACTTC.

The V gene is TRBV24-1, the J gene TRBJ1-2, with D possibly TRBD1 on 5 matching bases. Deletions cut 10 bases from V and 7 bases from J, with 9 bases between. The CDR3 length is 10 residues. Germline CDR1 KGHDR, CDR2 SFDVKD. CDR3 sequence (DNA): TGTGCCACTTCTAGGGGTGGCTACACCTTC. This codes for CATSRGGYTF.